This T cell receptor (beta chain) was observed in a study of CD4 T cells in relation to SARS-CoV-2 and coronaviruses. Unexposed donor CD4+ T cells date from about 2010-2018, before the COVID-19 pandemic. After about ten days of culture, CD4+ T cells were isolated. V lost 1 base and J lost 2, with 10 bases in between. Germline CDR1 reads MDHEN; CDR2 reads SYDVKM. This CDR3 contains 15 residues. The assay was immunoSEQ multiplex PCR, and TCRdb's table has in-frame clones only and misses some. Among 15,000 to 20,000 clones listed, around three quarters were seen once. This clone came up once. Its antigen is unidentified.

The sequence came from a human donor in good health. This chain connects TRBV28 to TRBJ2-3; D is possibly TRBD1 (5 bases). Specimen: CD4+ T cells from PBMCs, cultured in vitro. For the CDR3, the DNA is TGTGCCAGCAGTTTATCACAGGCCGCCACAGATACGCAGTATTTT. Amino acids: CASSLSQAATDTQYF.